The clone carrying this T cell receptor (gamma chain) was recorded only once. The V segment lost 0 bases and the J segment 5 bases; nucleotides outside the gene matches: 7. This CDR3 is 18 amino acids long. Germline assignment: CDR1 GITISATS and CDR2 ISYDGTV (reference sequence). These data are taken from a study of gamma-delta T cells after stem cell transplantation. TCRdb re-called the RT-PCR reads through CATT. The data show roughly 640 gamma-chain clones, roughly 9.7% seen once. This TCR was recovered from a human donor. It is not recorded whose cells these are; they may come from a transplant donor. The rearrangement joins TRGV9 to TRGJP. Input material: gamma-delta T cells. CDR3 residues: CALWEVHVEELGKKIKVF. DNA of the CDR3: TGTGCCTTGTGGGAGGTGCACGTAGAAGAGTTGGGCAAAAAAATCAAGGTATTT.